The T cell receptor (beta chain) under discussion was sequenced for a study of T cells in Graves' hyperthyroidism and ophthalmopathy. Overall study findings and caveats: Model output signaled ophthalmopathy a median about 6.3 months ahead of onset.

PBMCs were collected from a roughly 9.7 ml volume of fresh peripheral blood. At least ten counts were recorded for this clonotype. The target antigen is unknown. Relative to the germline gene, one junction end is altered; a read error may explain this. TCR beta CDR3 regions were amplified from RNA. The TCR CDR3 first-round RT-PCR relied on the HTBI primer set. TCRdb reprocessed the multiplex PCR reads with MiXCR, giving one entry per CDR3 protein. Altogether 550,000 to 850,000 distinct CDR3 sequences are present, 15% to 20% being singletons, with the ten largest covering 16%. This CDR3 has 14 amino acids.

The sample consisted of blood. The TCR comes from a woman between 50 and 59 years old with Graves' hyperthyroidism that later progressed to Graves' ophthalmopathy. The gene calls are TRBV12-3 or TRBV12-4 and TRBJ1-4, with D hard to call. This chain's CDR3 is CASSLGQTNEKLFF. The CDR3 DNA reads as TGTGCCAGCAGCTTAGGCCAGACTAATGAAAAACTGTTTTTT.